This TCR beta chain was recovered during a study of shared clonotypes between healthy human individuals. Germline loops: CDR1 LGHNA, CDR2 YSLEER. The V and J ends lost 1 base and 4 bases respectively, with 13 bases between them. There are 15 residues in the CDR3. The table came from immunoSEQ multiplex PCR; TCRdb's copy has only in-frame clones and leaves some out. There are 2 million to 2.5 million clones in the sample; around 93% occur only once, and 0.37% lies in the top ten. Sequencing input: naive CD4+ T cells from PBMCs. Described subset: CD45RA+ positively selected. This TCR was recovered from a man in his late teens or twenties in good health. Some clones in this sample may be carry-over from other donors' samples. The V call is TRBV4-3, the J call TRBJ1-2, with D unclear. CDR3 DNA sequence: TGCGCCAGCAGCCAAGGGACGGTCGGTTCCTATGGCTACACCTTC. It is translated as CASSQGTVGSYGYTF.